This T cell receptor beta chain came from a study of cytomegalovirus exposure and HLA in healthy donors. Background on the study: The early release's HLA-typed donors yielded roughly 85 million unique TCRs.

This clone occurred a few times. The V end lost 5 bases, the J end lost 7 bases, and 17 bases lay between the germline ends. The CDR3 has 14 amino acids. CDR1 is MNHNY, CDR2 SVGAGI, per germline (reference sequence). PCR used 60 Vbeta primers and 13 Jbeta primers. Per the study methods: A follow-up analysis tallied around 76 million unique TCR beta chains, roughly 11 million shared. Method: immunoSEQ multiplex PCR; TCRdb's copy keeps in-frame clones and lacks some. V, J and clone size are taken as reported in that table, and D and trimming were inferred from the DNA itself. The sample has around 90,000 clones; roughly four fifths are singletons.

The clonotype was recovered from a man in his thirties or forties in good health and CMV-seronegative. The V call is TRBV6-6, the J call TRBJ1-1, with TRBD1 as a possible D gene (5 bases). The specimen was PBMCs. CDR3 DNA: TGTGCCAGCAGTGACCCCAGACAGAGCCGTGAAGCTTTCTTT. Protein product: CASSDPRQSREAFF.